This T cell receptor beta chain was found in a study of blood T cell repertoires in COVID-19. The CDR3 has 17 amino acids. V shed 2 bases, J shed 4 bases, and the junction held 6 bases outside the gene matches. Germline V gives CDR1 KGHDR, CDR2 SFDVKD. The protocol was immunoSEQ multiplex PCR, while the TCRdb copy is restricted to in-frame clones and leaves out a portion. The sample has 250,000 to 350,000 clones, approximately 90% seen once. The TCR originated in a man between 18 and 35 years old with active or convalescent COVID-19. Source material: peripheral blood. The rearrangement joins TRBV24-1 to TRBJ2-2; 10 nucleotides match TRBD2. The CDR3 DNA follows: TGTGCCACCAGTGATTGGACTAGCGGAACGGGCACCGGGGAGCTGTTTTTT. This translates into CATSDWTSGTGTGELFF.